This T cell receptor (beta chain) was observed in a study of blood T cell repertoires in COVID-19. Study overall: Collection of acute and convalescent COVID-19 samples took place in the United States, Italy and Spain. PBMCs, B-cell-depleted T cells, or T cells provided the cDNA or gDNA that made up the material.

Original analysis: Counts of nucleated cells, estimated from reference gene primer amplification, were obtained. Sequencing used immunoSEQ multiplex PCR; TCRdb keeps in-frame clones, though not all of them. Clone size and V and J calls were adopted from that table, with D and trimming inferred from the DNA. This sample has 50,000 to 75,000 clones, with around 82% found just once. Seattle-derived patients entered the study during active infection and were followed longitudinally. The V gene's germline CDR1 is SQVTM and CDR2 ANQGSEA. The CDR3 length is 15 residues. V dropped 5 bases and J dropped 5; count of bases not matched to a gene: 11.

Sequencing input: peripheral blood. V and J are TRBV29-1 and TRBJ2-3; TRBD2 matches at 9 bases. This sequence was found in a man in his fifties or sixties with COVID-19, enrolled during active disease. The CDR3 DNA is TGCAGCGTTATGTCTCCGACTAGCGGATTAGATACGCAGTATTTT. This gives the protein CSVMSPTSGLDTQYF.